These 22 T cell receptor beta chains share one sample of origin, sequenced in a study of CD8 T cells in ankylosing spondylitis. Using its own MiXCR run on the 5' RACE reads, TCRdb lists one record per CDR3 protein. This table holds under 200,000 distinct CDR3 sequences, around a tenth found once. Sequenced input: blood, either unsorted or a sorted T cell fraction (not recorded which). The receptors were sampled from a male donor with ankylosing spondylitis or in good health (not recorded which).

The genes are TRBV4-1 and TRBJ2-7, with D perhaps TRBD2 (5 bases). The CDR3 runs 14 residues. Germline CDR1 is MGHRA and CDR2 is YSYEKL. The V end lost 0 bases, the J end lost 7 bases, and 13 bases lay between the germline ends. The CDR3 region is CASSQDLGKGEQYF. CDR3 nucleotide sequence: TGCGCCAGCAGCCAAGATCTCGGGAAGGGAGAGCAGTACTTC.

The sample holds many counts of this clonotype. The chain has TRBV20-1 and TRBJ2-1; D may be TRBD1 or TRBD2 (5 bases each). Trimming pared 3 bases from V and 0 bases from J, leaving 6 bases between. This CDR3 spans 13 amino acids. From germline, CDR1 is DFQATT and CDR2 SNEGSKA (reference sequence). CDR3 residues: CSASGASYNEQFF. CDR3 DNA sequence: TGCAGTGCTAGCGGGGCCTCCTACAATGAGCAGTTCTTC.

This clonotype has ten or more counts. The CDR3 sequence is CASSSQGAREDTQYF. DNA of the CDR3: TGTGCCAGCAGTTCACAGGGGGCCAGGGAGGATACGCAGTATTTT. The rearrangement joins TRBV12-3 or TRBV12-4 to TRBJ2-3; 9 bases are a match to TRBD1. The junction had 8 bases not matched to a gene; V was cut back by 4 bases and J by 6 bases. The CDR3 sequence is 15 residues long.

This clonotype was observed a few times. The chain joins TRBV6-2 or TRBV6-3 to TRBJ1-5; D uncertain. Trimming stripped 8 bases from V and 0 bases from J, with 14 bases between. The CDR3 runs 15 residues. Germline CDR1 MNHEY, CDR2 SVGEGT. The CDR3 loop reads CASLRAAYSNQPQHF. For the CDR3, the DNA is TGTGCCAGCTTGAGAGCAGCTTATAGCAATCAGCCCCAGCATTTT.

This clonotype was picked up many times. J is TRBJ1-1 and V is TRBV12-3 or TRBV12-4; D might be TRBD1 (5 bases). The germline V and J ends were trimmed by 5 bases and 4 bases, with 14 bases remaining between them. The CDR3 has 14 amino acids. Written as DNA, the CDR3 is TGTGCCAGCAGTCCCCTGGTGGGGGGCACTGAAGCTTTCTTT. This encodes CASSPLVGGTEAFF.

This clonotype was found many times. V gene TRBV7-2 combines with J gene TRBJ1-5; the match to TRBD1 covers 7 bases. V was clipped by 0 bases and J by 0 bases; unmatched bases: 14. The CDR3 length is 20 residues. Germline CDR1 is SGHTA and CDR2 is FQGNSA. CDR3 protein: CASSLAAGRRGQNSNQPQHF. CDR3 sequence (DNA): TGTGCCAGCAGCTTAGCGGCCGGGCGTAGGGGGCAAAATAGCAATCAGCCCCAGCATTTT.

The CDR3 here is CASKVQGSNTEAFF. The CDR3 nucleotides are TGTGCCAGCAAGGTACAGGGGTCGAACACTGAAGCTTTCTTT. V usage is TRBV7-9 and J usage is TRBJ1-1; 7 nucleotides agree with TRBD1. V trimming: 7 bases; J trimming: 1 base; junction bases outside the gene matches: 6. Germline CDR1 is SEHNR and CDR2 is FQNEAQ (reference sequence). The CDR3 loop spans 14 amino acids.

This clonotype was observed a few times. This chain connects TRBV11-2 to TRBJ2-2; D is perhaps TRBD2 (6 bases). Trimming stripped 5 bases from V and 6 bases from J, with 16 bases between. Germline V gene sequence: CDR1 SGHAT, CDR2 FQNNGV. This CDR3 has 15 amino acids. DNA of the CDR3: TGTGCCAGCAGCCCCGCGGGGTTAGGTGCCGGGGAGCTGTTTTTT. It encodes CASSPAGLGAGELFF.

This chain links TRBV27 with TRBJ1-2, with D hard to call. There are 14 residues in the CDR3. CDR1 is MNHEY, CDR2 SMNVEV, per germline (reference sequence). The V and J ends lost 8 bases and 6 bases respectively, with 19 bases between them. In DNA, the CDR3 is TGTGCCAGCGCGGTGGCCAACAAGGCGGATGGCTACACCTTC. Its protein product is CASAVANKADGYTF.

This clonotype occurred many times. The rearrangement joins TRBV25-1 to TRBJ2-5, with 9 bases matching TRBD1. Looked up from germline, CDR1 is MGHDK and CDR2 is SYGVNS. This CDR3 region has 19 residues. With V trimmed by 1 base and J by 4 bases, 16 bases remained unmatched. This CDR3 is CASSEFQGRGTGISETQYF. DNA for the CDR3: TGTGCCAGCAGTGAATTCCAAGGCCGAGGGACAGGGATATCAGAGACCCAGTACTTC.

Ten or more counts support this clonotype. V and J are TRBV15 and TRBJ1-1; D gene unclear. The CDR3 totals 14 residues. From germline, CDR1 is LNHNV and CDR2 YYDKDF (reference sequence). Trimming pared 0 bases from V and 3 bases from J, leaving 8 bases between. CDR3 sequence reads: CATSRDYRDTEAFF. The CDR3 bases are TGTGCCACCAGCAGAGACTACCGGGACACTGAAGCTTTCTTT.

Concerning this clonotype: Just one base apart from a much larger clone, this may be a read error. This sequence joins TRBV5-1 and TRBJ2-3, with unresolved D. The CDR3 totals 12 residues. V lost 3 bases and J 4 bases, leaving 6 bases between the germline ends. Germline loops: CDR1 SGHRS, CDR2 YFSETQ. The CDR3 sequence: CASSSPADTQYF. CDR3 sequence (DNA): TGCGCCAGCAGCTCCCCCGCAGATACGCAGTATTTT. Using reference TRBV5-1 and TRBJ2-3 for the parts outside the CDR3, the full variable domain is KAGVTQTPRYLIKTRGQQVTLSCSPISGHRSVSWYQQTPGQGLQFLFEYFSETQRNKGNFPGRFSGRQFSNSRSEMNVSTLELGDSALYLCASSSPADTQYFGPGTRLTVL.

This clonotype occurred a few times. V usage is TRBV29-1 and J usage is TRBJ2-2; 7 nucleotides match TRBD2. The CDR3 contains 13 residues. Germline assignment: CDR1 SQVTM and CDR2 ANQGSEA. The J segment lost 6 bases and the V segment lost 6 bases, leaving 7 bases of the junction unmatched. The CDR3 nucleotides are TGCAGCGTCCAAAGGGGAGGGTCCGGGGAGCTGTTTTTT. Residues: CSVQRGGSGELFF.

This clonotype has at least ten counts. The chain employs TRBV29-1 and TRBJ2-1; D possibly corresponds to TRBD2 (5 bases). The CDR3 contains 14 residues. Germline V gives CDR1 SQVTM, CDR2 ANQGSEA. The V and J ends lost 1 base and 6 bases respectively, with 13 bases between them. The CDR3 nucleotides read TGCAGCGTTGAAGTCCCGGGATCGGCCAATGAGCAGTTCTTC. It translates to CSVEVPGSANEQFF.

The gene calls are TRBV5-1 and TRBJ2-1; 8 bases are shared with TRBD1. V lost 1 base to trimming and J lost 2 bases; unmatched junction nucleotides: 5. Germline V gene data show CDR1 as SGHRS and CDR2 as YFSETQ. The CDR3 extends over 16 amino acids. CDR3 amino acids: CASSLRQGATYNEQFF. CDR3 sequence (DNA): TGCGCCAGCAGCTTGAGGCAGGGGGCGACCTACAATGAGCAGTTCTTC.

As concerns this clonotype: A single base separates this from a much larger clone, so it may be a read error. V gene TRBV5-1 combines with J gene TRBJ1-6; D perhaps matches TRBD1 (5 bases). Looked up from germline, CDR1 is SGHRS and CDR2 is YFSETQ. Between the trimmed V and J ends, which lost 4 bases and 7 bases, there was a span of 15 bases. This CDR3 contains 15 residues. Here the CDR3 DNA reads TGCGCCAGCAGCGAGGAGGGGACTTGGAATTCACCCCTCCACTTT. As protein: CASSEEGTWNSPLHF.

The chain carries TRBV9 and TRBJ2-1; D perhaps matches TRBD2 (5 bases). V lost 4 bases and J lost 8, with 19 bases in between. There are 15 residues in the CDR3. The germline CDR1 and CDR2 sequences are SGDLS and YYNGEE. The CDR3 DNA reads TGTGCCAGCAGCCCCCGTGCTAGCAGAGGACATGAGCAGTTCTTC. Translated: CASSPRASRGHEQFF.

This clonotype was seen many times. The chain carries TRBV28 and TRBJ2-7; 7 nucleotides line up with TRBD2. The length of the CDR3 is 14 residues. The junction had 3 bases not matched to a gene; V was cut back by 2 bases and J by 2 bases. In germline, CDR1 is MDHEN, CDR2 SYDVKM. This chain's CDR3 is CASSLAGETYEQYF. Written as DNA, the CDR3 is TGTGCCAGCAGTTTAGCGGGGGAAACCTACGAGCAGTACTTC. The full variable domain, with the rest looked up from reference TRBV28 and TRBJ2-7, is DVKVTQSSRYLVKRTGEKVFLECVQDMDHENMFWYRQDPGLGLRLIYFSYDVKMKEKGDIPEGYSVSREKKERFSLILESASTNQTSMYLCASSLAGETYEQYFGPGTRLTVT.

At least ten counts were recorded for this clonotype. The chain is built from TRBV5-1 and TRBJ1-1, with D possibly matching TRBD1 (6 bases). The germline CDR1 and CDR2 sequences are SGHRS and YFSETQ. CDR3 length equals 12 residues. V dropped 3 bases and J dropped 7 bases, with 10 bases sitting between them. CDR3 sequence (DNA): TGCGCCAGCAGCTCGACAGGTAATGAAGCTTTCTTT. Protein sequence: CASSSTGNEAFF.

On this clonotype itself: A much larger clone differs by one base, so this may be a read error. CDR3 in DNA: TGTGCCAGTAAAGGGCTCACAGGGCCGAACTATGGCTACACCTTC. It translates to CASKGLTGPNYGYTF. This chain joins TRBV19 and TRBJ1-2, with a weak D call TRBD1 (6 bases). CDR1 and CDR2 (germline): LNHDA, SQIVND (reference sequence). The CDR3 spans 15 residues. With 7 bases removed from V and 2 bases from J, the gap between germline ends came to 17 bases.

This clonotype was counted ten times or more. The V call is TRBV15, the J call TRBJ1-1; D gene unclear. Germline V lookup: CDR1 LNHNV, CDR2 YYDKDF (reference sequence). The CDR3 is 12 amino acids. The V end was cut by 3 bases, the J end by 5 bases, with 7 bases between. The CDR3 sequence: CATSRVGTEAFF. CDR3 nucleotides: TGTGCCACCAGCAGGGTCGGGACTGAAGCTTTCTTT. The full variable domain, rest sourced from reference TRBV15 and TRBJ1-1, is DAMVIQNPRYQVTQFGKPVTLSCSQTLNHNVMYWYQQKSSQAPKLLFHYYDKDFNNEADTPDNFQSRRPNTSFCFLDIRSPGLGDTAMYLCATSRVGTEAFFGQGTRLTVV.

The genes are TRBV20-1 and TRBJ2-1; no definite D call. There are 16 residues in the CDR3. Per the germline V gene, CDR1 is DFQATT and CDR2 is SNEGSKA (reference sequence). The ends were cut back, 0 bases at V and 8 bases at J, with 20 bases in the middle. CDR3 bases: TGCAGTGCTAGAGATCCCGGACCGACCTCTAAGGATGAGCAGTTCTTC. This gives the protein CSARDPGPTSKDEQFF.